This TCR beta chain was identified during a study of tumor-infiltrating lymphocytes in primary liver carcinoma. Study context: The number of productive TCRbeta reads per sample ranged from roughly 3.5 to 7.13 million and was similar across tissue types.

Germline loops: CDR1 MNHEY, CDR2 SVGAGI. The CDR3 loop spans 14 amino acids. Co-extraction yielded RNA and DNA from 20-30 mg of unsorted bulk tissue. In every tumor sample, viable tumor cells made up over 75%. Study results and limitations: Overlap between tumor regions exceeded overlap of tumor with adjacent tissue or blood. Just around 8-25% of top clones spanned all five tumor regions.

About this clonotype itself: What it binds is unknown. At one end the junction does not follow the germline gene, possibly because of a read error.

A primer matching the constant region was used to make TCR beta cDNA from approximately 0.45 ug of total RNA. Slightly modified ARM-PCR with three nested multiplex PCR rounds yielded TCR beta libraries. A C-beta reverse primer was combined with TRBV1-TRBV30 forward primers in the first two PCR rounds, and each round had around 11 cycles. One entry per CDR3 protein, called by TCRdb with MiXCR from the multiplex PCR reads. The sample carries about 84,000 distinct CDR3 sequences, more than 65% recorded once. This sequence originates from a man aged 35 to 55 with primary liver carcinoma and hepatitis B virus infection. Specimen: liver tumor tissue from sampling region 1. Subset described: tumor region T1, superior pole. V gene TRBV6-5 combines with J gene TRBJ1-5, with D hard to call. The CDR3 sequence: CASSYGSGNHPQHF. In nucleotides, the CDR3 is TGTGCCAGCAGTTACGGGTCTGGCAATCACCCCCAGCATTTT.